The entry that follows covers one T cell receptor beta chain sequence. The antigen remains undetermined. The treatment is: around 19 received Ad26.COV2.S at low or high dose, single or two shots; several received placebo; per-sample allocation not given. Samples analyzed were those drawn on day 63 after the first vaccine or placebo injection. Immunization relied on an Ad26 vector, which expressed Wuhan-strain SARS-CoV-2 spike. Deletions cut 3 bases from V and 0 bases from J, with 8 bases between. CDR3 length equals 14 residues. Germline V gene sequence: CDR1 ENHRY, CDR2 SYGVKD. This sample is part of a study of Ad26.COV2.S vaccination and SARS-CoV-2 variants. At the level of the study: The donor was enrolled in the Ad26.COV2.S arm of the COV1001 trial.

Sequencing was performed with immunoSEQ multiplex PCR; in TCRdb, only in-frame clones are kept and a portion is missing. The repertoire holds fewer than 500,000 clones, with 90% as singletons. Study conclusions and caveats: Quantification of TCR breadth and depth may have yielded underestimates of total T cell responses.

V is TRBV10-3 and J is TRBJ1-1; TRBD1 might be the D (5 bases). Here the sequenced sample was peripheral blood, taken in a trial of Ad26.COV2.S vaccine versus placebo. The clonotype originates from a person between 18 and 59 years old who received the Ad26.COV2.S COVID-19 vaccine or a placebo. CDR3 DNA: TGTGCCATCAGTGACTGGGGCATGAACACTGAAGCTTTCTTT. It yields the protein CAISDWGMNTEAFF.